This TCR beta chain originates from a study of blood T cell repertoires in COVID-19. Across the whole study: T cells, B-cell-depleted T cells, or PBMCs provided the cDNA or gDNA that served as material.

Participants had their cohort set by participant-reported clinical history. Two negative PCRs, clearance, or symptom resolution characterized the recovered Cohort 3 donors. The CDR3 is 14 residues long. The germline CDR1 and CDR2 sequences are MDHEN and SYDVKM. V was cut by 2 bases and J by 7 bases, with 13 bases left in between. Authors' analysis steps: Amplification of reference gene primers provided the estimated nucleated cell counts. Generated by immunoSEQ multiplex PCR, the TCRdb table keeps only in-frame clones and is missing some. V, J and clone size were drawn from that table, and D and trimming were deduced from the DNA. The table lists about 330,000 clones, approximately 88% of them singletons, with around 5% in the top ten.

The sample consisted of PBMCs or T cells enriched from blood (not recorded which). The receptor was isolated from a man younger than 40 who had recovered from COVID-19. This sequence joins TRBV28 and TRBJ2-3; maybe TRBD1 (6 bases). The CDR3 DNA reads TGTGCCAGCAGTTTACCGAAGACAGGATATACGCAGTATTTT. This codes for CASSLPKTGYTQYF.